This T cell receptor (beta chain) was sequenced in a study of T cell repertoires in cytomegalovirus infection. The length of the CDR3 is 14 residues. Germline assignment: CDR1 MNHNY and CDR2 SVGAGI (reference sequence). V lost 4 bases and J lost 2, with 10 bases in between. TCRdb used MiXCR to reprocess the reads, holding one entry per CDR3 protein. In the table there are about a million distinct CDR3 sequences, 25% to 40% of which are singletons. Turning to this clonotype: What it binds is unknown.

This material consisted of cultured CD8+ T cells from PBMCs, taken from culture after CMV antigen stimulation. This receptor was taken from a human donor in good health (CMV status not recorded). Some clones in this sample may be carry-over from other donors' samples. The chain links TRBV6-6 to TRBJ2-3; D may be TRBD1 (5 bases). The CDR3 protein is CASSFDSPTDTQYF. As DNA, the CDR3 is TGTGCCAGCAGTTTTGACAGCCCCACAGATACGCAGTATTTT.